Sequencing of this T cell receptor beta chain was carried out in a study of response to subunit inactivated influenza vaccine. Study findings and constraints: Only a handful of new T cells, the authors suggested, are recruited with each seasonal influenza vaccination.

Germline-derived CDR1 and CDR2 are SGHTA and FQGNSA. Trimming left V 0 bases short and J 1 base short, with 6 bases between. The CDR3 consists of 14 residues. MiXCR was run by TCRdb on the RT-PCR reads, yielding one entry per CDR3 protein. In the table there are roughly 780,000 distinct CDR3 sequences, less than 20% of which are singletons. This clonotype was observed a few times. The antigen is unknown. The material sequenced was PBMCs from blood, taken roughly 5 days after vaccination. The rearrangement joins TRBV7-2 to TRBJ2-5, with unresolved D. This TCR was recovered from a man between 45 and 60 years old who received an inactivated influenza vaccine. The CDR3 loop reads CASSLANSQETQYF. The CDR3 nucleotides read TGTGCCAGCAGCTTAGCTAACAGCCAAGAGACCCAGTACTTC.